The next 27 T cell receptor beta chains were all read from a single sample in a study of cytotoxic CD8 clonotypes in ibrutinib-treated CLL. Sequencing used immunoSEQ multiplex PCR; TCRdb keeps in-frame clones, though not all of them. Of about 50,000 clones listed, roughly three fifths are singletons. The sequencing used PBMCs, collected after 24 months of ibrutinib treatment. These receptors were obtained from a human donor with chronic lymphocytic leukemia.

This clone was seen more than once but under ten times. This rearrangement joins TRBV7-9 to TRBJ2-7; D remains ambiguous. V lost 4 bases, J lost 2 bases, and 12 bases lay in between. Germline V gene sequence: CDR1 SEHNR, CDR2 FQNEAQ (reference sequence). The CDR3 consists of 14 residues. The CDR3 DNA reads TGTGCCAGCAGCTCCTACGGGCCTCCCTACGAGCAGTACTTC. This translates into CASSSYGPPYEQYF.

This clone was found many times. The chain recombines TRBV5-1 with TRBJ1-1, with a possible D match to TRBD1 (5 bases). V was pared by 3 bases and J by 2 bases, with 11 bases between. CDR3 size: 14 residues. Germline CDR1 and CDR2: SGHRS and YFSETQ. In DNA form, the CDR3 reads TGCGCCAGCAGCTGGGGGAAGGTCAACACTGAAGCTTTCTTT. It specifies CASSWGKVNTEAFF.

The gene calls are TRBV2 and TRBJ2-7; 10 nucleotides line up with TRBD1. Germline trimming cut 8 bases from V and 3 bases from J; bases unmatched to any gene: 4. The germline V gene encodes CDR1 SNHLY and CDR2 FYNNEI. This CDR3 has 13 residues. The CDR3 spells CASRDRGYYEQYF. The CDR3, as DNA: TGTGCCAGCCGGGACAGGGGTTACTACGAGCAGTACTTC.

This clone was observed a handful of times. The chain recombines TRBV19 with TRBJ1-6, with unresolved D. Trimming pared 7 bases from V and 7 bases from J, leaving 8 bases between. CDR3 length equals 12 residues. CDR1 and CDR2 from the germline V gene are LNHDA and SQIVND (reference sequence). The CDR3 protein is CASKGRNSPLHF. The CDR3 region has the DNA TGTGCCAGTAAGGGTCGAAATTCACCCCTCCACTTT. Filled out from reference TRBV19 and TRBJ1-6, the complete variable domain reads DGGITQSPKYLFRKEGQNVTLSCEQNLNHDAMYWYRQDPGQGLRLIYYSQIVNDFQKGDIAEGYSVSREKKESFPLTVTSAQKNPTAFYLCASKGRNSPLHFGNGTRLTVT.

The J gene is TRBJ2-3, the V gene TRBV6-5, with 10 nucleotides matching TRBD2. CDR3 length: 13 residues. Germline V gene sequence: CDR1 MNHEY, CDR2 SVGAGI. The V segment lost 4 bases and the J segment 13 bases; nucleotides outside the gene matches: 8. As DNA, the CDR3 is TGTGCCAGCAGTTCCCAGCGGGGGGGCCGGGAGTATTTT. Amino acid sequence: CASSSQRGGREYF.

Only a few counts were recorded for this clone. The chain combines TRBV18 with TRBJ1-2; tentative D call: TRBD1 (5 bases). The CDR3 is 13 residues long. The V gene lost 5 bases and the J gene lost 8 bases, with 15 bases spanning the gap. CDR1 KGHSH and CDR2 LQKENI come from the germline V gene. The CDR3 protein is CASSGTAVRGYTF. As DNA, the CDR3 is TGTGCCAGCTCAGGGACTGCGGTTAGAGGCTACACCTTC.

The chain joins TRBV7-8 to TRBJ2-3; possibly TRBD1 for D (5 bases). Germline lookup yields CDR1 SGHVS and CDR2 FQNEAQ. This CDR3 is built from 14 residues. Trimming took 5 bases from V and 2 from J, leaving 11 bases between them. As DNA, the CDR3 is TGTGCCAGCAGCCCCAGGGCCTACACAGATACGCAGTATTTT. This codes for CASSPRAYTDTQYF.

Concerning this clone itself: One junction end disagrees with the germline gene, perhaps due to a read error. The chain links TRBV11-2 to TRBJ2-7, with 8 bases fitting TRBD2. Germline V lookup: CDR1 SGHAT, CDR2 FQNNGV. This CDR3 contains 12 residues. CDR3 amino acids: CASSLGTGGTDF. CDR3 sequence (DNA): TGTGCCAGCAGCTTAGGTACGGGGGGGACGGACTTC.

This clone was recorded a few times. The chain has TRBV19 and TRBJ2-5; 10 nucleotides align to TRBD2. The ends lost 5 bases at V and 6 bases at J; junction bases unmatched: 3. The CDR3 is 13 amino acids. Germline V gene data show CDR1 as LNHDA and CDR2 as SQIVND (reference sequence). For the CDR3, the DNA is TGTGCCAGTAGTGCTAGCGGGGGAAAGACCCAGTACTTC. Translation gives CASSASGGKTQYF.

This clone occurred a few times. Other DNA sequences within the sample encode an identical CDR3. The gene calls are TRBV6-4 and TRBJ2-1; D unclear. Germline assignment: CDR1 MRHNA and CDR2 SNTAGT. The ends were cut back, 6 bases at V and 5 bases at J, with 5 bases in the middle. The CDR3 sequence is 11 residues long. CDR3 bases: TGTGCCAGCAGCGATAACAATGAGCAGTTCTTC. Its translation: CASSDNNEQFF.

CDR3 DNA sequence: TGTGCCAGCAGTGAGGAGGTGGGGGGAGGCTACACCTTC. This codes for CASSEEVGGGYTF. V and J are TRBV2 and TRBJ1-2; D possibly corresponds to TRBD1 (5 bases). The CDR3 length is 13 residues. The V gene's germline CDR1 is SNHLY and CDR2 FYNNEI. The V gene lost 3 bases and the J gene lost 8 bases, with 13 bases spanning the gap.

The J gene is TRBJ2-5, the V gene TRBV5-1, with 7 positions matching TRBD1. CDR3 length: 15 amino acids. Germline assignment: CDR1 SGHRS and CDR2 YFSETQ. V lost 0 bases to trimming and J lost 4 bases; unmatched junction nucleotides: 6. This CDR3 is CASSLAGQMGETQYF. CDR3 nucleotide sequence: TGCGCCAGCAGCTTGGCGGGACAGATGGGAGAGACCCAGTACTTC.

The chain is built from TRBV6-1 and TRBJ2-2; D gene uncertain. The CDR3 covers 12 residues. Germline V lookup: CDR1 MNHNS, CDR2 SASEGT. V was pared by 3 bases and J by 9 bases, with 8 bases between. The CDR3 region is CASSDLWRELFF. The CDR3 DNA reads TGTGCCAGCAGTGATCTTTGGCGGGAGCTGTTTTTT.

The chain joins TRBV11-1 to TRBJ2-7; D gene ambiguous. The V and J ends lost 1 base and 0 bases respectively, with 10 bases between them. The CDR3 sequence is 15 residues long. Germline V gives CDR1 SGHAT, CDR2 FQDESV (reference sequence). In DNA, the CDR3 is TGTGCCAGCAGCTTAGACCCGGACGACTCCTACGAGCAGTACTTC. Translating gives CASSLDPDDSYEQYF.

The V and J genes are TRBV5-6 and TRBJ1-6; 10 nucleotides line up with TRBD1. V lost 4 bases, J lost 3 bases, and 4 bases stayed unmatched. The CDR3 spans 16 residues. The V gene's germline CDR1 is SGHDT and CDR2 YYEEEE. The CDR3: CASSPGQGVYNSPLHF. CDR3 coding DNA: TGTGCCAGCAGCCCCGGACAGGGGGTCTATAATTCACCCCTCCACTTT.

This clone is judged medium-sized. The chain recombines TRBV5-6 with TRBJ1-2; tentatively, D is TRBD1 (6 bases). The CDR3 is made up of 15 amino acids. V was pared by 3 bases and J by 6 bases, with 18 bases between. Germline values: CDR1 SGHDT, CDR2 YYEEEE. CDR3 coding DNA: TGTGCCAGCAGCTCGGGACAAACCGGTTGGCATGGCTACACCTTC. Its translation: CASSSGQTGWHGYTF.

The CDR3 region is CASSVDTRGGYTF. The CDR3 nucleotides read TGTGCCAGCAGCGTAGATACCAGGGGGGGCTACACCTTC. The gene calls are TRBV9 and TRBJ1-2; 7 nucleotides align to TRBD1. The length of the CDR3 is 13 residues. With 0 bases clipped from V and 8 bases from J, the junction kept 4 bases outside the gene matches. Germline-derived CDR1 and CDR2 are SGDLS and YYNGEE.

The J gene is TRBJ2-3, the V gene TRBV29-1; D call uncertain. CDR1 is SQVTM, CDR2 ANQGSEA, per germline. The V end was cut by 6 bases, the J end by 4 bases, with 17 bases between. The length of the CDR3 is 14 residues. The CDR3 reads CSVQPRLYADTQYF. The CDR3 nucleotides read TGCAGCGTACAACCGAGGCTGTACGCAGATACGCAGTATTTT.

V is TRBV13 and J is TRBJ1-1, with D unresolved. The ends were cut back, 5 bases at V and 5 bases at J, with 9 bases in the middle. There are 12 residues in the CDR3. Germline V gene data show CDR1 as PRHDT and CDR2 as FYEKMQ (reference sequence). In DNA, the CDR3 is TGTGCCAGCAGCCCAGGACTAACTGAAGCTTTCTTT. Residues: CASSPGLTEAFF. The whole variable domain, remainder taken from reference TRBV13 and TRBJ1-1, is AAGVIQSPRHLIKEKRETATLKCYPIPRHDTVYWYQQGPGQDPQFLISFYEKMQSDKGSIPDRFSAQQFSDYHSELNMSSLELGDSALYFCASSPGLTEAFFGQGTRLTVV.

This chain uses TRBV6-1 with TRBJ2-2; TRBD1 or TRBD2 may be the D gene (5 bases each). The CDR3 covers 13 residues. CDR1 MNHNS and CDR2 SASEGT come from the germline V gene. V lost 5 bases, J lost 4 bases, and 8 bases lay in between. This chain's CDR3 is CASSPGSTGELFF. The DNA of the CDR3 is TGTGCCAGCAGTCCAGGGAGCACCGGGGAGCTGTTTTTT.

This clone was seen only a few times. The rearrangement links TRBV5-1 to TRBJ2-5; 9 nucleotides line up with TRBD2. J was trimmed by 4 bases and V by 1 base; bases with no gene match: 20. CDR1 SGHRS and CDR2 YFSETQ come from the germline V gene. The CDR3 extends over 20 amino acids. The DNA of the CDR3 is TGCGCCAGCAGCTTGCCGCAGGTTCCGAAAAGCGGGGGGCTTGCAGAGACCCAGTACTTC. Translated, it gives CASSLPQVPKSGGLAETQYF.

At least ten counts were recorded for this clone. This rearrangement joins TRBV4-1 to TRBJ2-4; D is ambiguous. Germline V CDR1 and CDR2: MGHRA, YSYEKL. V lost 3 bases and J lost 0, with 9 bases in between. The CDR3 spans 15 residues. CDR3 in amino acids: CASSQEGLAKNIQYF. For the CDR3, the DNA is TGCGCCAGCAGCCAGGAAGGGCTAGCCAAAAACATTCAGTACTTC.

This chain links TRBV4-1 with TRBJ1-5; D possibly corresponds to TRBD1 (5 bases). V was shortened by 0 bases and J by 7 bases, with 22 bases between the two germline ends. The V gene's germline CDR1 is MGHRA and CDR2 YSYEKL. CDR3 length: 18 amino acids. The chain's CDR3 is CASSQDLPSGTRRQPQHF. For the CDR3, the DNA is TGCGCCAGCAGCCAAGATCTCCCTTCGGGGACGAGGAGGCAGCCCCAGCATTTT.

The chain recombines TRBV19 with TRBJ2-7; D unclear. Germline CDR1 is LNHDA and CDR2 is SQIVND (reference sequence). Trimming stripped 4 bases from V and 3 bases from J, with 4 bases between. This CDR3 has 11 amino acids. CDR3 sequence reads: CASSSFYEQYF. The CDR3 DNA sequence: TGTGCCAGTAGTAGCTTCTACGAGCAGTACTTC.

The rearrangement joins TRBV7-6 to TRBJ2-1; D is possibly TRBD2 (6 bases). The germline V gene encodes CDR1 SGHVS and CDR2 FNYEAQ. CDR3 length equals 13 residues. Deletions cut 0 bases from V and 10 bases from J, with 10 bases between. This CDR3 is CASSLAGSGEQFF. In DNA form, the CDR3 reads TGTGCCAGCAGCTTAGCAGGGAGCGGGGAGCAGTTCTTC.

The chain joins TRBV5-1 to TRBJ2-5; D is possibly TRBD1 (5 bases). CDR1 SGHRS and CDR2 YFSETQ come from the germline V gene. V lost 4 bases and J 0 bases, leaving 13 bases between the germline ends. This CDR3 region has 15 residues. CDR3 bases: TGCGCCAGCAGCCCAGGGCCCTCGTACCAAGAGACCCAGTACTTC. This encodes CASSPGPSYQETQYF.

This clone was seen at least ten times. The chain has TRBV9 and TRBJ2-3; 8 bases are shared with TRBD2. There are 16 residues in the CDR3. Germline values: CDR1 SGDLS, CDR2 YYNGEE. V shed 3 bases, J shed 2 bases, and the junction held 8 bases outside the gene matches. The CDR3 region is CASSGLGGVATDTQYF. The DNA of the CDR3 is TGTGCCAGCAGCGGGCTCGGGGGGGTCGCCACAGATACGCAGTATTTT.